Listed here are 30 T cell receptor beta chains from one sample, sequenced in a study of metastatic and nonmetastatic thyroid tumors. Nobody among the patients had been given any treatment before thyroid surgery. TCRdb recomputed clones from the PCR reads via MiXCR. This table has more than 40,000 clones, approximately 15% appearing once. Sequenced input: blood. The receptor set was obtained from a female donor with papillary thyroid cancer or a benign thyroid nodule (not recorded which). Some clones in this sample may be carry-over from other donors' samples.

In its sample, this clone was seen many times. The rearrangement links TRBV18 to TRBJ2-7, with a weak D call TRBD2 (5 bases). The CDR3 is 14 amino acids. Germline V CDR1 and CDR2: KGHSH, LQKENI. V was shortened by 3 bases and J by 6 bases, with 15 bases between the two germline ends. CDR3 sequence reads: CASSPSPEALEQYF. In DNA form, the CDR3 reads TGTGCCAGCTCACCTAGCCCGGAGGCCCTCGAGCAGTACTTC. Complete variable domain (other parts from reference TRBV18 and TRBJ2-7): NAGVMQNPRHLVRRRGQEARLRCSPMKGHSHVYWYRQLPEEGLKFMVYLQKENIIDESGMPKERFSAEFPKEGPSILRIQQVVRGDSAAYFCASSPSPEALEQYFGPGTRLTVT.

This chain joins TRBV15 and TRBJ2-2, with TRBD2 matching 7 bases. V was clipped by 0 bases and J by 2 bases; unmatched bases: 12. The CDR3 has 19 amino acids. The V gene's germline CDR1 is LNHNV and CDR2 YYDKDF (reference sequence). The CDR3 bases are TGTGCCACCAGCAGAGATGGGGGGACTATCGGGCCAAACACCGGGGAGCTGTTTTTT. It translates to CATSRDGGTIGPNTGELFF. Combining the CDR3 with reference TRBV15 and TRBJ2-2 gives the whole variable domain DAMVIQNPRYQVTQFGKPVTLSCSQTLNHNVMYWYQQKSSQAPKLLFHYYDKDFNNEADTPDNFQSRRPNTSFCFLDIRSPGLGDTAMYLCATSRDGGTIGPNTGELFFGEGSRLTVL.

This clone appeared many times. J is TRBJ1-4 and V is TRBV10-1; D gene uncertain. The CDR3 totals 12 residues. The germline V gene has CDR1 WNHNN and CDR2 SYGVQD (reference sequence). V gave up 3 bases and J gave up 12 bases, with 11 bases separating them. The CDR3 loop is CASSEPGSELFF. The CDR3 nucleotides read TGCGCCAGCAGTGAACCGGGAAGCGAACTGTTTTTT.

This clone was seen repeatedly, ten times or more. Just one base apart from a much larger clone, this may be a read error. The CDR3 nucleotides read TGCGCCAGCGGCCCGGATTTGGTAGATACGCAGTATTTT. Protein product: CASGPDLVDTQYF. The rearrangement uses TRBV5-1 and TRBJ2-3; D remains ambiguous. This CDR3 region has 13 residues. From germline, CDR1 is SGHRS and CDR2 YFSETQ. Trimming took off 7 bases at V and 5 bases at J, with 14 bases between the two ends.

The chain links TRBV13 to TRBJ2-7; 8 nucleotides match TRBD2. Losses at the gene ends were 0 bases for V and 0 bases for J; bases not matched to a gene: 1. CDR3 length: 15 amino acids. Germline CDR1 PRHDT, CDR2 FYEKMQ (reference sequence). The CDR3 DNA reads TGTGCCAGCAGCTTAGGAAGCGGGGGCTCCTACGAGCAGTACTTC. Its translation: CASSLGSGGSYEQYF.

There are many counts of this clone. This chain connects TRBV5-1 to TRBJ1-3; the D gene is possibly TRBD1 (6 bases). V lost 3 bases, J lost 0 bases, and 22 bases lay in between. Looked up from germline, CDR1 is SGHRS and CDR2 is YFSETQ. CDR3 length equals 19 residues. The CDR3 DNA sequence: TGCGCCAGCAGCTCCGCCGGACAGCAGTCCCATGACTCTGGAAACACCATATATTTT. It encodes CASSSAGQQSHDSGNTIYF.

This clone was recorded at least ten times. This chain connects TRBV20-1 to TRBJ1-6; D is ambiguous. The germline CDR1 and CDR2 sequences are DFQATT and SNEGSKA (reference sequence). CDR3 size: 13 residues. V lost 6 bases and J lost 7, with 13 bases in between. CDR3 bases: TGCAGTGCGATTCCAGGCGCGAATTCACCCCTCCACTTT. Translating it yields CSAIPGANSPLHF.

This clone was observed a few times. A much larger clonotype is one base distant, so this may be a read error. The final CDR3 position lacks the conserved phenylalanine or tryptophan, pointing to a likely read error. The chain uses TRBV29-1 and TRBJ2-5, with TRBD1 matching 7 bases. Germline CDR1 and CDR2: SQVTM and ANQGSEA. V dropped 6 bases and J dropped 5; count of bases not matched to a gene: 12. The CDR3 runs to 14 residues. Here the CDR3 DNA reads TGCAGCGTCCTGACAGGGAACTTTGGGGAGACCCAGTACTTA. Amino acid sequence: CSVLTGNFGETQYL.

This clone appeared many times. The chain combines TRBV19 with TRBJ2-5; D is undetermined. V was clipped by 7 bases and J by 7 bases, with 19 bases between them. There are 14 residues in the CDR3. CDR1 and CDR2 (germline): LNHDA, SQIVND (reference sequence). This CDR3 reads CASKDLTGSGTQYF. DNA for the CDR3: TGTGCCAGTAAAGACCTAACGGGCTCGGGGACCCAGTACTTC. The complete variable domain, with remaining parts taken from reference TRBV19 and TRBJ2-5, reads DGGITQSPKYLFRKEGQNVTLSCEQNLNHDAMYWYRQDPGQGLRLIYYSQIVNDFQKGDIAEGYSVSREKKESFPLTVTSAQKNPTAFYLCASKDLTGSGTQYFGPGTRLLVL.

In this sample, this clone turned up many times. This chain links TRBV7-2 with TRBJ2-1; D gene unclear. CDR1 and CDR2 from the germline V gene are SGHTA and FQGNSA. Trimming removed 6 bases at V and 4 bases at J, with 4 bases between. The CDR3 length is 11 residues. CDR3 protein: CASSKYNEQFF. For the CDR3, the DNA is TGTGCCAGCAGTAAATACAATGAGCAGTTCTTC.

The table lists this clone with many counts. The rearrangement links TRBV5-1 to TRBJ1-4; TRBD1 matches at 7 bases. V was pared by 0 bases and J by 8 bases, with 4 bases of the junction left unmatched. The CDR3 length is 14 residues. Germline CDR1 and CDR2: SGHRS and YFSETQ. Here the CDR3 DNA reads TGCGCCAGCAGCTTGGAGACAGGGAGCGAAAAACTGTTTTTT. It is translated as CASSLETGSEKLFF.

V is TRBV19 and J is TRBJ1-2; the D is unclear. Germline V gene lookup returns CDR1 LNHDA and CDR2 SQIVND (reference sequence). CDR3 length: 13 amino acids. The ends were cut back, 3 bases at V and 4 bases at J, with 9 bases in the middle. In nucleotides, the CDR3 is TGTGCCAGTAGTATCCGATCGTCCTATGGCTACACCTTC. It encodes CASSIRSSYGYTF.

This clone came up many times. This rearrangement joins TRBV14 to TRBJ2-1, with 8 bases lining up with TRBD1. Germline V gene lookup returns CDR1 SGHDN and CDR2 FVKESK. The V gene end was trimmed by 4 bases and the J gene end by 6 bases; junction bases not matched to a gene: 2. This CDR3 is 13 amino acids long. CDR3 residues: CASSPGQANEQFF. CDR3 nucleotide sequence: TGTGCCAGCAGCCCGGGACAGGCCAATGAGCAGTTCTTC.

This clone came up many times. This chain joins TRBV28 and TRBJ1-3; D ambiguous. Germline CDR1 MDHEN, CDR2 SYDVKM. The CDR3 length is 13 residues. V lost 6 bases, J lost 0 bases, and 6 bases lay in between. The CDR3 nucleotides are TGTGCCAGCAGCCTTAGCTCTGGAAACACCATATATTTT. Amino acids: CASSLSSGNTIYF. The full variable domain, with the rest looked up from reference TRBV28 and TRBJ1-3, is DVKVTQSSRYLVKRTGEKVFLECVQDMDHENMFWYRQDPGLGLRLIYFSYDVKMKEKGDIPEGYSVSREKKERFSLILESASTNQTSMYLCASSLSSGNTIYFGEGSWLTVV.

This clone was counted only a few times. A read error may explain this, as a much larger clone is one base away. This same CDR3 is encoded by further DNA sequences in the sample. The chain is built from TRBV10-2 and TRBJ2-4; 7 nucleotides line up with TRBD2. Germline CDR1 and CDR2: WSHSY and SAAADI. The CDR3 is 15 amino acids. CDR3 sequence reads: CASSEGRVAKNIQYF. The CDR3 DNA follows: TGTGCCAGCAGTGAGGGGAGGGTGGCCAAAAACATTCAGTACTTC.

The V and J genes are TRBV19 and TRBJ2-4; 10 nucleotides align to TRBD1. Trimming at V came to 6 bases and at J to 9 bases, leaving 8 bases not matched to a gene. The CDR3 consists of 14 residues. CDR1 is LNHDA, CDR2 SQIVND, per germline (reference sequence). CDR3 nucleotide sequence: TGTGCCAGTAGATCGGGACAGGGGAATCCCATTCAGTACTTC. Translated, it gives CASRSGQGNPIQYF.

This clone was detected ten times or more. The chain is built from TRBV12-3 or TRBV12-4 and TRBJ1-1; the D is unclear. The CDR3 has 12 amino acids. With 6 bases removed from V and 7 bases from J, the gap between germline ends came to 12 bases. The CDR3 bases are TGTGCCAGCAGCCTGGGAATGGGTGAAGCTTTCTTT. Its translation is CASSLGMGEAFF.

The rearrangement links TRBV6-2 or TRBV6-3 to TRBJ2-1, with 10 bases matching TRBD1. This CDR3 comprises 16 residues. Germline V gives CDR1 MNHEY, CDR2 SVGEGT. After removal of 3 bases from V and 5 bases from J, the junction contained 7 bases not matched to a gene. As DNA, the CDR3 is TGTGCCAGCAGTTATACCGGGACAGGGGAAGACAATGAGCAGTTCTTC. Its translation is CASSYTGTGEDNEQFF.

The chain joins TRBV5-1 to TRBJ2-5; 11 nucleotides agree with TRBD2. V shed 2 bases, J shed 5 bases, and the junction held 5 bases outside the gene matches. The CDR3 covers 15 residues. Germline V gene sequence: CDR1 SGHRS, CDR2 YFSETQ. The CDR3 DNA reads as TGCGCCAGCAGCTTACTAGCGGGGGCCGGGGAGACCCAGTACTTC. Protein sequence: CASSLLAGAGETQYF.

This chain links TRBV6-1 with TRBJ2-3; D remains unclear. CDR3 length: 16 residues. Trimming shortened V by 8 bases and J by 2 bases, and 20 bases separated the two germline ends. Germline V gene sequence: CDR1 MNHNS, CDR2 SASEGT. The CDR3 region is CASQKGENWATDTQYF. The CDR3 DNA follows: TGTGCCAGCCAGAAGGGCGAGAACTGGGCCACAGATACGCAGTATTTT.

This clone was detected many times. The chain carries TRBV5-1 and TRBJ1-6, with 7 bases identical to TRBD1. The CDR3 covers 16 residues. Germline assignment: CDR1 SGHRS and CDR2 YFSETQ. V gave up 2 bases and J gave up 6 bases; unmatched junction bases: 8. DNA of the CDR3: TGCGCCAGCAGCTTCCAGGGGGAATCACGTAATTCACCCCTCCACTTT. Translating it yields CASSFQGESRNSPLHF.

Regarding this clone: Just one base apart from a much larger clone, this may be a read error. The V gene is TRBV20-1, the J gene TRBJ1-5; D possibly corresponds to TRBD1 (5 bases). Trimming pared 3 bases from V and 2 bases from J, leaving 8 bases between. The length of the CDR3 is 13 residues. Per germline, CDR1 DFQATT and CDR2 SNEGSKA (reference sequence). As DNA, the CDR3 is TGCAGTGCTAGGGGGGGTGGCAATCAGCCCCAGCATTTT. This gives the protein CSARGGGNQPQHF.

This clone has just a few counts. The genes are TRBV28 and TRBJ1-1; the D is unclear. The CDR3 runs to 13 residues. V was shortened by 4 bases and J by 7 bases, with 13 bases between the two germline ends. CDR1 and CDR2 (germline): MDHEN, SYDVKM. DNA of the CDR3: TGTGCCAGCAGTTCGTTGACCCAGATTGAAGCTTTCTTT. This codes for CASSSLTQIEAFF.

The V and J genes are TRBV12-3 or TRBV12-4 and TRBJ2-7; 8 bases fit TRBD1. Trimming cost V 3 bases and J 6 bases; bases outside gene matches: 4. The CDR3 is 13 amino acids. The CDR3 region has the DNA TGTGCCAGCAGTTTGGACAGGGAATCCGAGCAGTACTTC. It specifies CASSLDRESEQYF.

This clone occurred a few times. V and J are TRBV4-1 and TRBJ2-3; TRBD1 is a possible D gene (5 bases). The germline CDR1 and CDR2 sequences are MGHRA and YSYEKL. There are 16 residues in the CDR3. V shed 3 bases and J shed 0 bases, with 13 bases lying between them. The chain's CDR3 is CASSQTRQRSTDTQYF. The CDR3, as DNA: TGCGCCAGCAGCCAGACCCGACAGCGTAGCACAGATACGCAGTATTTT.

With respect to this clone: At one end the junction does not follow the germline gene, possibly because of a read error. V is TRBV20-1 and J is TRBJ1-2; D is possibly TRBD1 (5 bases). There are 14 residues in the CDR3. Per the germline V gene, CDR1 is DFQATT and CDR2 is SNEGSKA (reference sequence). In DNA form, the CDR3 reads TGCAGTACTAGAGAGAGGGGTATTAACTATGGCTACACCTTC. This gives the protein CSTRERGINYGYTF.

This clone has a handful of counts. Possible read error: a much larger clone is one base away. The V call is TRBV6-1, the J call TRBJ1-5; D not certain. The CDR3 loop spans 13 amino acids. Trimming cost V 11 bases and J 6 bases, with 17 bases left between them. Germline values: CDR1 MNHNS, CDR2 SASEGT. CDR3 DNA: TGTGCCGGCACCGAACAGAGCCCTCAGCCCCAGCATTTT. It specifies CAGTEQSPQPQHF.

At least ten counts were recorded for this clone. This chain uses TRBV3-1 with TRBJ1-1; tentatively, D is TRBD1 (5 bases). CDR1 and CDR2 (germline): LGHDT, YNNKEL (reference sequence). The CDR3 covers 14 residues. Trimming pared 4 bases from V and 0 bases from J, leaving 9 bases between. This chain's CDR3 is CASSPWGMNTEAFF. For the CDR3, the DNA is TGTGCCAGCAGCCCGTGGGGGATGAACACTGAAGCTTTCTTT.

The sample holds many counts of this clone. This chain connects TRBV3-1 to TRBJ2-7, with 8 bases aligning to TRBD1. After removal of 1 base from V and 7 bases from J, the junction contained 3 bases not matched to a gene. Germline V CDR1 and CDR2: LGHDT, YNNKEL (reference sequence). The CDR3 is 13 amino acids. The CDR3 DNA is TGTGCCAGCAGCCAAGGACAGGGGCTGGAGCAGTACTTC. It specifies CASSQGQGLEQYF.

J is TRBJ2-3 and V is TRBV20-1; TRBD2 is a possible D gene (5 bases). Trimming stripped 3 bases from V and 3 bases from J, with 10 bases between. The germline V gene has CDR1 DFQATT and CDR2 SNEGSKA (reference sequence). The CDR3 runs to 13 residues. CDR3 nucleotides: TGCAGTGCTAGCTCCTCGGGGACAGATACGCAGTATTTT. This translates into CSASSSGTDTQYF.